This T cell receptor beta chain was sequenced for a study of T cells in tumors after PD-1 blockade. The assay was immunoSEQ multiplex PCR, and TCRdb's table has in-frame clones only and misses some. Here the sample spans approximately 19,000 clones, more than 65% being singletons. From germline, CDR1 is SGHNT and CDR2 YENEEA. The CDR3 sequence is 18 residues long. V lost 3 bases to trimming and J lost 0 bases; unmatched junction nucleotides: 11. Specimen: PBMCs, collected after anti-PD-1 therapy. The V call is TRBV11-3, the J call TRBJ2-7; 10 positions match TRBD2. This receptor was obtained from a human donor with advanced basal cell or squamous cell carcinoma (not recorded which). CDR3 sequence reads: CASSLEAGGLASSYEQYF. In DNA, the CDR3 is TGTGCCAGCAGCTTGGAAGCGGGAGGGCTAGCATCCTCCTACGAGCAGTACTTC.